The subject of this entry is one TCR beta chain. What it binds is unknown. V was pared by 8 bases and J by 0 bases, with 20 bases between. The CDR3 has 16 residues. CDR1 and CDR2 (germline): MDHEN, SYDVKM. This specimen comes from a study of response to subunit inactivated influenza vaccine. General study results and limits: The authors offered the suggestion that each seasonal influenza vaccination recruits few new T cells.

TCRdb reanalysed the RT-PCR reads using MiXCR and keeps one entry per CDR3 protein. In the table there are about 190,000 distinct CDR3 sequences, approximately 15% of which are singletons. The sequence was obtained from a man aged 50 or older who received an inactivated influenza vaccine. The sequences come from CD8+ T cells sorted from PBMCs, collected approximately 5 days after vaccination. J is TRBJ2-7 and V is TRBV28, with a weak D call TRBD2 (6 bases). The CDR3 reads CASVEVGGSTSYEQYF. CDR3 bases: TGTGCCAGCGTGGAGGTCGGAGGGAGTACCTCCTACGAGCAGTACTTC.